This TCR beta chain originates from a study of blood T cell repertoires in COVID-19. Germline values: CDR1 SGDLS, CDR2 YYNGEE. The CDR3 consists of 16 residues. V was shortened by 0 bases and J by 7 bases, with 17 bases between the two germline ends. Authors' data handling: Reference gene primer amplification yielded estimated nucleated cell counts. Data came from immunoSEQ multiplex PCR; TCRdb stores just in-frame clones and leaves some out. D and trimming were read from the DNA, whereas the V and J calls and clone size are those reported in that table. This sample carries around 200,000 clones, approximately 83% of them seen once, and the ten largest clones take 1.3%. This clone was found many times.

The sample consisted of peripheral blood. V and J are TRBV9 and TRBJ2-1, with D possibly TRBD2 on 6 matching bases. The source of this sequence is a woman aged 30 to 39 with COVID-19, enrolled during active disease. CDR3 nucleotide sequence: TGTGCCAGCAGCGTAGTCGGGGGAGCCGAGAGGAATGAGCAGTTCTTC. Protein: CASSVVGGAERNEQFF. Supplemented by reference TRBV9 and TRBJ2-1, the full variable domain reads DSGVTQTPKHLITATGQRVTLRCSPRSGDLSVYWYQQSLDQGLQFLIQYYNGEERAKGNILERFSAQQFPDLHSELNLSSLELGDSALYFCASSVVGGAERNEQFFGPGTRLTVL.